This note documents a single T cell receptor (beta chain) sequence. Clones were read by immunoSEQ multiplex PCR, and TCRdb kept only the in-frame ones, dropping some. The sample consists of some 40,000 clones, almost 95% of them appearing once. The data stem from a study of T cell changes during pregnancy in multiple sclerosis. V was cut by 0 bases and J by 3 bases, with 8 bases left in between. The germline CDR1 and CDR2 sequences are SGHVS and FQNEAQ. The CDR3 has 15 residues. The chain employs TRBV7-8 and TRBJ1-4; D may be TRBD1 (6 bases). This receptor was taken from a female donor with multiple sclerosis, enrolled in a pregnancy study. The sequencing used CD4+ T cells from peripheral blood mononuclear cells, collected after pregnancy. The CDR3 loop reads CASSLARGPNEKLFF. The CDR3 DNA follows: TGTGCCAGCAGCTTAGCCAGGGGACCTAATGAAAAACTGTTTTTT.